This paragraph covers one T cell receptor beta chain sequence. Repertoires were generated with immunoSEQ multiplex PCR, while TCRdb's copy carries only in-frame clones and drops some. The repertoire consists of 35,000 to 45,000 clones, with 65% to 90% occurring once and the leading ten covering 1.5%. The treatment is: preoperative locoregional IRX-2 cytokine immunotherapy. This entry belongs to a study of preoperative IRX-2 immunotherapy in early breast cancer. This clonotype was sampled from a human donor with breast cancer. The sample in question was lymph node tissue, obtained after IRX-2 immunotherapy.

The CDR3 DNA is TGCGCCAGCAGCTTGAAGGGACCCACAGATACGCAGTATTTT. Residues: CASSLKGPTDTQYF. The chain employs TRBV5-1 and TRBJ2-3; D may correspond to TRBD1 or TRBD2 (5 bases each). The CDR3 is 14 residues long. V lost 1 base, J lost 2 bases, and 8 bases lay in between. Looked up from germline, CDR1 is SGHRS and CDR2 is YFSETQ.